The present entry profiles one TCR beta chain with its context. This sample stems from a study of blood T cell repertoires in COVID-19. Generated by immunoSEQ multiplex PCR, the TCRdb table keeps only in-frame clones and is missing some. The sample consists of roughly 200,000 clones, about 81% of them appearing once. The CDR3 consists of 15 residues. The V segment lost 8 bases and the J segment 5 bases; nucleotides outside the gene matches: 5. CDR1 and CDR2 from the germline V gene are SNHLY and FYNNEI. Those who participated ranged in age from roughly 18 to 90 years and resided in roughly 26 US areas.

The chain uses TRBV2 and TRBJ2-2, with TRBD2 matching 13 bases. What was sequenced was PBMCs or T cells enriched from blood (not recorded which). The sequence came from a man between 40 and 49 years old who had recovered from COVID-19. The CDR3 sequence: CASRTSGRLTGELFF. CDR3 in DNA: TGTGCCAGCCGGACTAGCGGGAGACTAACCGGGGAGCTGTTTTTT.